The clone carrying this T cell receptor (beta chain) is judged medium-sized. Its matching antigen is unknown. This specimen includes other DNA sequences encoding the same CDR3. These data come from a study of CD4+ T cells in melanoma. Profiling relied on immunoSEQ multiplex PCR, and the TCRdb table lists in-frame clones only, not all of them. The sample yields around 6,600 clones, around two thirds seen once. Broader study findings: Reportedly, melanoma neoantigen-specific CD4+ T cells showed varied differentiation states.

The sequenced sample consisted of cells from a culture (not recorded whether cultured in vitro). The sequence came from a human donor with melanoma.

CDR3: CASSQDSSLSYEQYF. For the CDR3, the DNA is TGCGCCAGCAGCCAAGATTCCAGCCTCTCCTACGAGCAGTACTTC. The rearrangement uses TRBV4-3 and TRBJ2-7; D gene uncertain. Germline V gene sequence: CDR1 LGHNA, CDR2 YSLEER. This CDR3 comprises 15 residues. The ends were cut back, 0 bases at V and 0 bases at J, with 9 bases in the middle.